This T cell receptor beta chain was retrieved from a study of blood T cell repertoires in COVID-19. One Seattle source followed patients from active infection through their disease course. V was pared by 2 bases and J by 0 bases, with 5 bases between. The CDR3 consists of 13 residues. CDR1 is MDHEN and CDR2 is SYDVKM in the germline V gene. In the original processing: Amplified reference gene primers provided the basis for estimating nucleated cell counts. Measured with immunoSEQ multiplex PCR; TCRdb has only the in-frame clones, and not every one. The V and J calls and clone size were taken over from that table, and D and trimming were inferred from the DNA. The sample includes roughly 180,000 clones, around 82% of them seen just once. This clone was counted once.

V is TRBV28 and J is TRBJ2-7; D possibly corresponds to TRBD2 (5 bases). The source of this sequence is an elderly man with COVID-19, enrolled during active disease. Sequences were obtained from peripheral blood. The CDR3 region has the DNA TGTGCCAGCAGTTTAGGGAGCTCCTACGAGCAGTACTTC. Translating gives CASSLGSSYEQYF.